One and the same sample provided the 28 T cell receptor beta chains below, sequenced in a study of cytomegalovirus exposure and HLA in healthy donors. PCR was performed using 60 Vbeta and 13 Jbeta primers. This table comes from immunoSEQ multiplex PCR, and its TCRdb copy is limited to in-frame clones, with some not included. This sample's table reports tens of thousands of clones. The sequenced sample was PBMCs. The source of these receptors is a male donor in good health and CMV-seronegative.

This chain uses TRBV6-1 with TRBJ1-2; perhaps TRBD1 as D (5 bases). This CDR3 comprises 14 residues. The germline CDR1 and CDR2 sequences are MNHNS and SASEGT. The V end was cut by 3 bases, the J end by 4 bases, with 12 bases between. The CDR3 region is CASSERTTGYGYTF. The CDR3, as DNA: TGTGCCAGCAGTGAGAGGACAACGGGCTATGGCTACACCTTC.

The chain employs TRBV25-1 and TRBJ2-7, with D tentatively TRBD2 (5 bases). Per the germline V gene, CDR1 is MGHDK and CDR2 is SYGVNS. Trimming left V 4 bases short and J 5 bases short, with 9 bases between. CDR3 length equals 12 residues. For the CDR3, the DNA is TGTGCCAGCAGTGCGACTACGGACGAGCAGTACTTC. This codes for CASSATTDEQYF.

This chain connects TRBV5-5 to TRBJ2-2; 7 nucleotides align to TRBD2. The germline CDR1 and CDR2 sequences are SGHKS and YYEKEE (reference sequence). This CDR3 spans 18 amino acids. Trimming took 2 bases from V and 1 from J; bases not matched to a gene: 11. The CDR3 nucleotides read TGTGCCAGCAGCTTCCCCCTTTCTAGCGGATTGAACACCGGGGAGCTGTTTTTT. It is translated as CASSFPLSSGLNTGELFF.

The chain uses TRBV30 and TRBJ2-7; 9 bases are shared with TRBD1. The ends lost 5 bases at V and 2 bases at J; junction bases unmatched: 16. Germline CDR1 reads GTSNPN; CDR2 reads SVGIG (reference sequence). The CDR3 sequence is 17 residues long. This CDR3 reads CAWGQVRTGDGAYEQYF. CDR3 DNA: TGTGCCTGGGGCCAAGTGAGGACAGGGGATGGTGCCTACGAGCAGTACTTC. The entire variable domain, with the rest obtained from reference TRBV30 and TRBJ2-7, is as follows: SQTIHQWPATLVQPVGSPLSLECTVEGTSNPNLYWYRQAAGRGLQLLFYSVGIGQISSEVPQNLSASRPQDRQFILSSKKLLLSDSGFYLCAWGQVRTGDGAYEQYFGPGTRLTVT.

The V and J genes are TRBV29-1 and TRBJ2-1, with D possibly TRBD2 on 6 matching bases. There are 15 residues in the CDR3. The V gene lost 3 bases and the J gene lost 6 bases, with 18 bases spanning the gap. Germline-derived CDR1 and CDR2 are SQVTM and ANQGSEA. This CDR3 is CSVETPGTHLNEQFF. In DNA, the CDR3 is TGCAGCGTTGAGACTCCCGGGACTCACCTCAATGAGCAGTTCTTC.

With respect to this clone: Sequence at one end of the junction differs from germline and may be a read error. V gene TRBV30 combines with J gene TRBJ1-3, with D maybe TRBD1 (6 bases). The germline V gene has CDR1 GTSNPN and CDR2 SVGIG (reference sequence). This CDR3 comprises 15 residues. The CDR3 DNA is TGTGCCGGGAGTGTAGTCCAGGGGCCTGGAAACACCATATATTTT. This translates into CAGSVVQGPGNTIYF.

This clone is labeled medium-sized based on frequency. The chain employs TRBV6-4 and TRBJ1-6; 7 bases fit TRBD1. The CDR3 loop spans 14 amino acids. Germline V gene lookup returns CDR1 MRHNA and CDR2 SNTAGT. Trimming removed 2 bases from V and 5 bases from J; junction bases left unmatched: 0. Written as DNA, the CDR3 is TGTGCCAGCAGTGACGACAGGGATAATTCACCCCTCCACTTT. Translating gives CASSDDRDNSPLHF.

The V and J genes are TRBV30 and TRBJ2-5; 12 nucleotides align to TRBD2. The germline V gene encodes CDR1 GTSNPN and CDR2 SVGIG (reference sequence). The CDR3 has 15 amino acids. V trimming: 5 bases; J trimming: 4 bases; junction bases outside the gene matches: 8. The chain's CDR3 is CAWDPGLAGSETQYF. For the CDR3, the DNA is TGTGCCTGGGACCCGGGACTAGCGGGTTCAGAGACCCAGTACTTC.

V gene TRBV15 combines with J gene TRBJ2-1; 11 bases agree with TRBD2. The CDR3 runs to 16 residues. V shed 0 bases and J 6 bases; nucleotides not matched to a gene: 4. The germline V gene encodes CDR1 LNHNV and CDR2 YYDKDF (reference sequence). DNA of the CDR3: TGTGCCACCAGCAGAGAAAGACTAGCGGGGAGCAATGAGCAGTTCTTC. Protein sequence: CATSRERLAGSNEQFF.

The rearrangement uses TRBV5-1 and TRBJ2-7, with unresolved D. The germline V gene encodes CDR1 SGHRS and CDR2 YFSETQ. This CDR3 has 12 residues. Deletions cut 1 base from V and 4 bases from J, with 6 bases between. This CDR3 reads CASSLNRYEQYF. CDR3 bases: TGCGCCAGCAGCTTGAATCGGTACGAGCAGTACTTC. Supplemented by reference TRBV5-1 and TRBJ2-7, the full variable domain reads KAGVTQTPRYLIKTRGQQVTLSCSPISGHRSVSWYQQTPGQGLQFLFEYFSETQRNKGNFPGRFSGRQFSNSRSEMNVSTLELGDSALYLCASSLNRYEQYFGPGTRLTVT.

The chain employs TRBV11-2 and TRBJ2-7; a weak D match, TRBD1 (5 bases). Per the germline V gene, CDR1 is SGHAT and CDR2 is FQNNGV. The CDR3 has 12 amino acids. Trimming took 5 bases from V and 7 from J, leaving 12 bases between them. For the CDR3, the DNA is TGTGCCAGCAGCGCAGGGTCAGGAGAGCAGTACTTC. It yields the protein CASSAGSGEQYF.

V and J are TRBV28 and TRBJ2-7; D is perhaps TRBD2 (5 bases). V lost 4 bases and J 2 bases, leaving 12 bases between the germline ends. Germline V gene lookup returns CDR1 MDHEN and CDR2 SYDVKM. The CDR3 is 14 residues long. In DNA, the CDR3 is TGTGCCAGCAGTTCTCCGGGATGGGCCTACGAGCAGTACTTC. Protein product: CASSSPGWAYEQYF. The whole variable domain, remainder taken from reference TRBV28 and TRBJ2-7, is DVKVTQSSRYLVKRTGEKVFLECVQDMDHENMFWYRQDPGLGLRLIYFSYDVKMKEKGDIPEGYSVSREKKERFSLILESASTNQTSMYLCASSSPGWAYEQYFGPGTRLTVT.

The genes are TRBV7-9 and TRBJ2-1, with 10 bases lining up with TRBD2. V gave up 1 base and J gave up 9 bases; unmatched junction bases: 6. This CDR3 has 15 residues. Germline V gene data show CDR1 as SEHNR and CDR2 as FQNEAQ (reference sequence). In nucleotides, the CDR3 is TGTGCCAGCAGCTTAGAGTCAGCGGGGGGGCGTGAGCAGTTCTTC. This sequence encodes CASSLESAGGREQFF.

V usage is TRBV5-5 and J usage is TRBJ1-1, with a weak D call TRBD1 (5 bases). Germline CDR1 SGHKS, CDR2 YYEKEE (reference sequence). The germline V and J ends were trimmed by 0 bases and 1 base, with 13 bases remaining between them. The CDR3 extends over 16 amino acids. CDR3 loop: CASSLGWGERNTEAFF. The CDR3 nucleotides read TGTGCCAGCAGCTTGGGGTGGGGGGAGCGGAACACTGAAGCTTTCTTT.

The chain recombines TRBV7-8 with TRBJ1-5; D not certain. V was trimmed by 2 bases and J by 2 bases, leaving 13 bases between them. CDR3 size: 16 residues. Germline V CDR1 and CDR2: SGHVS, FQNEAQ. CDR3 residues: CASSLSTERGNQPQHF. In nucleotides, the CDR3 is TGTGCCAGCAGCTTATCGACTGAGCGGGGCAATCAGCCCCAGCATTTT. Using reference TRBV7-8 and TRBJ1-5 for the parts outside the CDR3, the full variable domain is GAGVSQSPRYKVAKRGQDVALRCDPISGHVSLFWYQQALGQGPEFLTYFQNEAQLDKSGLPSDRFFAERPEGSVSTLKIQRTQQEDSAVYLCASSLSTERGNQPQHFGDGTRLSIL.

This sequence joins TRBV19 and TRBJ1-5, with D possibly matching TRBD1 (5 bases). Germline-derived CDR1 and CDR2 are LNHDA and SQIVND (reference sequence). The CDR3 runs to 13 residues. The V end lost 3 bases, the J end lost 6 bases, and 9 bases lay between the germline ends. The CDR3 is CASSISGIQPQHF. Here the CDR3 DNA reads TGTGCCAGTAGTATTTCAGGGATTCAGCCCCAGCATTTT.

The CDR3 protein is CASSPDTDTQYF. The CDR3 DNA reads as TGTGCCAGCAGTCCAGACACAGATACGCAGTATTTT. V is TRBV27 and J is TRBJ2-3; the D is unclear. V lost 5 bases and J 2 bases, leaving 5 bases between the germline ends. The CDR3 loop spans 12 amino acids. CDR1 and CDR2 (germline): MNHEY, SMNVEV (reference sequence).

This chain joins TRBV4-1 and TRBJ2-5; perhaps TRBD2 as D (6 bases). The V gene lost 0 bases and the J gene lost 5 bases, with 16 bases spanning the gap. This CDR3 is built from 16 residues. Germline lookup yields CDR1 MGHRA and CDR2 YSYEKL. Here the CDR3 reads CASSQDPGYREETQYF. CDR3 sequence (DNA): TGCGCCAGCAGCCAAGATCCGGGATATCGGGAGGAGACCCAGTACTTC.

The gene calls are TRBV5-1 and TRBJ2-3; D may be TRBD2 (6 bases). Germline CDR1 reads SGHRS; CDR2 reads YFSETQ. The V end lost 0 bases, the J end lost 2 bases, and 16 bases lay between the germline ends. The CDR3 extends over 17 amino acids. The CDR3 sequence: CASSLGALAEITDTQYF. The CDR3 nucleotides read TGCGCCAGCAGCTTGGGGGCCTTAGCGGAGATCACAGATACGCAGTATTTT. The whole variable domain, remainder taken from reference TRBV5-1 and TRBJ2-3, is KAGVTQTPRYLIKTRGQQVTLSCSPISGHRSVSWYQQTPGQGLQFLFEYFSETQRNKGNFPGRFSGRQFSNSRSEMNVSTLELGDSALYLCASSLGALAEITDTQYFGPGTRLTVL.

The chain couples TRBV4-1 to TRBJ2-2; D gene ambiguous. With 1 base removed from V and 0 bases from J, the gap between germline ends came to 9 bases. CDR1 MGHRA and CDR2 YSYEKL come from the germline V gene. This CDR3 comprises 16 residues. The CDR3: CASSQVRPTNTGELFF. The CDR3 region has the DNA TGCGCCAGCAGCCAAGTCAGGCCAACGAACACCGGGGAGCTGTTTTTT.

The rearrangement uses TRBV14 and TRBJ2-5; 14 positions agree with TRBD2. The V gene's germline CDR1 is SGHDN and CDR2 FVKESK. The CDR3 is made up of 17 amino acids. V was clipped by 4 bases and J by 5 bases; unmatched bases: 9. As DNA, the CDR3 is TGTGCCAGCAGCCGGACTAGCGGGGGGCCAACGGGGGAGACCCAGTACTTC. It is translated as CASSRTSGGPTGETQYF.

This chain uses TRBV9 with TRBJ1-6, with a tentative D call TRBD1 (5 bases). The germline gives CDR1 SGDLS, CDR2 YYNGEE. The length of the CDR3 is 14 residues. Trimming left V 4 bases short and J 10 bases short, with 15 bases between. CDR3 residues: CASSLGGELSPLHF. In DNA, the CDR3 is TGTGCCAGCAGCCTGGGAGGGGAGTTATCACCCCTCCACTTT.

The gene calls are TRBV5-6 and TRBJ1-2; 9 nucleotides line up with TRBD1. CDR3 length equals 17 residues. Trimming at V came to 3 bases and at J to 3 bases, leaving 12 bases not matched to a gene. The V gene's germline CDR1 is SGHDT and CDR2 YYEEEE. This chain's CDR3 is CASSSGTWWTGDYGYTF. The CDR3 DNA sequence: TGTGCCAGCAGCTCAGGCACGTGGTGGACAGGGGACTATGGCTACACCTTC. The complete variable domain, with remaining parts taken from reference TRBV5-6 and TRBJ1-2, reads DAGVTQSPTHLIKTRGQQVTLRCSPKSGHDTVSWYQQALGQGPQFIFQYYEEEERQRGNFPDRFSGHQFPNYSSELNVNALLLGDSALYLCASSSGTWWTGDYGYTFGSGTRLTVV.

The chain links TRBV11-3 to TRBJ2-3; D possibly corresponds to TRBD1 (6 bases). The V gene's germline CDR1 is SGHNT and CDR2 YENEEA. This CDR3 contains 14 residues. Between the trimmed V and J ends, which lost 2 bases and 5 bases, there was a span of 11 bases. CDR3 sequence (DNA): TGTGCCAGCAGCTTAATGGGGGCGGGAGATACGCAGTATTTT. Its protein is CASSLMGAGDTQYF.

J is TRBJ2-7 and V is TRBV25-1, with TRBD1 matching 8 bases. V shed 2 bases and J 5 bases; nucleotides not matched to a gene: 8. This CDR3 has 15 residues. Germline-derived CDR1 and CDR2 are MGHDK and SYGVNS. The CDR3 DNA reads TGTGCCAGCAGTGAAGGGTGGGCAGGGGGCCACGAGCAGTACTTC. Amino acids: CASSEGWAGGHEQYF.

The gene calls are TRBV30 and TRBJ1-2; unclear D gene. The CDR3 loop spans 11 amino acids. V gave up 3 bases and J gave up 1 base, with 3 bases separating them. CDR1 and CDR2 (germline): GTSNPN, SVGIG (reference sequence). CDR3 sequence (DNA): TGTGCCTGGAGCGGTAACTATGGCTACACCTTC. Translating gives CAWSGNYGYTF.

V gene TRBV6-4 combines with J gene TRBJ2-1; 9 nucleotides align to TRBD1. The junction had 11 bases not matched to a gene; V was cut back by 3 bases and J by 8 bases. This CDR3 comprises 16 residues. Germline V gene sequence: CDR1 MRHNA, CDR2 SNTAGT. The CDR3 nucleotides read TGTGCCAGCAGTGAGGGAGGGGGACAGGGAGGCGATGAGCAGTTCTTC. It is translated as CASSEGGGQGGDEQFF.

V gene TRBV15 combines with J gene TRBJ2-2, with 9 bases that match TRBD1. The CDR3 runs 16 residues. With 3 bases clipped from V and 2 bases from J, the junction kept 4 bases outside the gene matches. From germline, CDR1 is LNHNV and CDR2 YYDKDF (reference sequence). CDR3 protein: CATSSWDRANTGELFF. CDR3 bases: TGTGCCACCAGCAGCTGGGACAGGGCAAACACCGGGGAGCTGTTTTTT.